This TCR beta chain is drawn from a study of read filtering for tumor transcriptome and immune sequencing. Whole-study findings and limits: Dropping single-read clonotypes raised IR-seq and RNA-seq shared-clonotype correlation. Single-read clonotypes: roughly 81% of IR-seq clonotypes (about 3.5% of reads), roughly 70% of RNA-seq clonotypes (roughly 45% of reads).

Many counts were recorded for this clonotype. What it binds is not known. Germline CDR1 reads SQVTM; CDR2 reads ANQGSEA. Trimming removed 7 bases from V and 5 bases from J, with 15 bases in between. The CDR3 sequence is 13 residues long. Bone marrow was sampled from every patient at the time of active disease. This library used roughly 400 ng RNA and molecular barcoded adaptors spanning alpha/delta and beta/gamma chains. One entry per CDR3 protein results from TCRdb running MiXCR on the reads. This table has around 65,000 distinct CDR3 sequences, around a fifth appearing once. Sequencing used a population of CD138-negative cells sorted from bone marrow. The chain couples TRBV29-1 to TRBJ2-1, with D possibly being TRBD1 (5 bases). This TCR was recovered from a donor over 35 with multiple myeloma. The CDR3 loop reads CSGARAANNEQFF. In nucleotides, the CDR3 is TGCAGCGGGGCCAGGGCAGCTAACAATGAGCAGTTCTTC.